This TCR beta chain was captured by sequencing in a study of control samples from healthy donors and cancer patients. Method: immunoSEQ multiplex PCR; TCRdb's copy keeps in-frame clones and lacks some. In the table there are 60,000 to 75,000 clones, roughly 90% of which are singletons. The CDR3 loop spans 16 amino acids. CDR1 is LNHDA and CDR2 is SQIVND in the germline V gene (reference sequence). The V gene end was trimmed by 9 bases and the J gene end by 0 bases; junction bases not matched to a gene: 10. This clone showed up just once. Sequencing used PBMCs. This chain joins TRBV19 and TRBJ1-4; 7 bases match TRBD1. This sequence originates from a man aged 55 to 70 with colorectal cancer. The CDR3 region is CASIATGRATNEKLFF. The CDR3 DNA is TGTGCCAGCATCGCGACAGGGCGAGCAACTAATGAAAAACTGTTTTTT.